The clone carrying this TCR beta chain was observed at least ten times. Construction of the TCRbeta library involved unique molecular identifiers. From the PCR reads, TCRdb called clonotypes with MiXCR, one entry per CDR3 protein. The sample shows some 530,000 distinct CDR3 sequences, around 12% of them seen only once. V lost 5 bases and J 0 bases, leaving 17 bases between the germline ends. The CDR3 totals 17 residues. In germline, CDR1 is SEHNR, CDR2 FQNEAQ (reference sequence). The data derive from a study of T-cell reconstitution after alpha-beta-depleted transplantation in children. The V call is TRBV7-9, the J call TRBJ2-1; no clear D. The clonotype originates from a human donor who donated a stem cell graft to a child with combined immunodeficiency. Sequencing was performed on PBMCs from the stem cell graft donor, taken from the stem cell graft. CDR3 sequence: CASSPGYNSSSYNEQFF. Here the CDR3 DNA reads TGTGCCAGCAGCCCCGGTTATAACAGTAGCTCCTACAATGAGCAGTTCTTC.